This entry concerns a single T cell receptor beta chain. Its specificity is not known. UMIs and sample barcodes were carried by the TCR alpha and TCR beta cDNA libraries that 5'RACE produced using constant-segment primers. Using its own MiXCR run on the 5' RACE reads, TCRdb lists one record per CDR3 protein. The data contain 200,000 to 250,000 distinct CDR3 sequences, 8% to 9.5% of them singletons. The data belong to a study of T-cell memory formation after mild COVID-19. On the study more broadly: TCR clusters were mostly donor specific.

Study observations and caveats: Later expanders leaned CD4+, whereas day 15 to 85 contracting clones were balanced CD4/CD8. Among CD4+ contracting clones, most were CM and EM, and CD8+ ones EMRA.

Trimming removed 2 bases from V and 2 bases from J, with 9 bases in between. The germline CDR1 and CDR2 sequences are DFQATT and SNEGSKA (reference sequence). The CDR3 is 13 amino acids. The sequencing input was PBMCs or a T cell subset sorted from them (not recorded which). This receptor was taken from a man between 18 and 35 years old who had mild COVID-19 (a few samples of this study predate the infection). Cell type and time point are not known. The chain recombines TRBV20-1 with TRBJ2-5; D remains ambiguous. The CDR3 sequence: CSARNSPQETQYF. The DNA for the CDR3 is TGCAGTGCTAGAAACAGTCCTCAAGAGACCCAGTACTTC.